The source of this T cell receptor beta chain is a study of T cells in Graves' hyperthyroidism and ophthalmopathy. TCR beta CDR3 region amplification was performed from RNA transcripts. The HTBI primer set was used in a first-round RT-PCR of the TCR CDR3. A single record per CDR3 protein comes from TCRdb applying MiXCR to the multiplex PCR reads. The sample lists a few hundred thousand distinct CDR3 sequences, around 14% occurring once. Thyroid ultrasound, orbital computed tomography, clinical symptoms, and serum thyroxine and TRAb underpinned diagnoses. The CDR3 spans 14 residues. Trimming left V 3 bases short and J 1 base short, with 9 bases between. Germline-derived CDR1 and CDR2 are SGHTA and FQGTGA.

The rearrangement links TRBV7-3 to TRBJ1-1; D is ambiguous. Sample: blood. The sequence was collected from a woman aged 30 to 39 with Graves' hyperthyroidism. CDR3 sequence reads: CASSFPRSNTEAFF. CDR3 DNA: TGTGCCAGCAGCTTCCCAAGGTCGAACACTGAAGCTTTCTTT.